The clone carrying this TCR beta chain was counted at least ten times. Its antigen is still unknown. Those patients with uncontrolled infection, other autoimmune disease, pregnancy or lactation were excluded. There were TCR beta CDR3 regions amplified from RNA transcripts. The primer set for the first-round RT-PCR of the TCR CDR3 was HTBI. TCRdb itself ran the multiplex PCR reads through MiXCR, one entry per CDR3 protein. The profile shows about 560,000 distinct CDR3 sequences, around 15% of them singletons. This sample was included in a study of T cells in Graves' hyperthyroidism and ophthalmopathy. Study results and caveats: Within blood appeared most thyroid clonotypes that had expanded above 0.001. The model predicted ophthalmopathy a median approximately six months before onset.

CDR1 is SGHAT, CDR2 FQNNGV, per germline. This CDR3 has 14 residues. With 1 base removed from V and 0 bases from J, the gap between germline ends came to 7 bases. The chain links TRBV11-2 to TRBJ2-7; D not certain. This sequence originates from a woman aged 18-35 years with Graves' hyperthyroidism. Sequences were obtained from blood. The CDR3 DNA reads TGTGCCAGCAGCTTAGTAGACAACTCCTACGAGCAGTACTTC. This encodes CASSLVDNSYEQYF.